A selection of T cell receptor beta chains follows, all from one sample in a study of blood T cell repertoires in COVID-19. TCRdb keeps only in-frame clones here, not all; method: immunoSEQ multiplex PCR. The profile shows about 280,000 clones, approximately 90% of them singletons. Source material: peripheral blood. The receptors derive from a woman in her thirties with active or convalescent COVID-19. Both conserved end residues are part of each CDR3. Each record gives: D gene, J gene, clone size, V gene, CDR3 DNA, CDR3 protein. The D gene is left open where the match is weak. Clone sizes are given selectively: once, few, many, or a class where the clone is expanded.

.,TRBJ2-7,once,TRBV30,TGTGCCTGGAGGGTGAAGGGGACTGACGAGCAGTACTTC,CAWRVKGTDEQYF
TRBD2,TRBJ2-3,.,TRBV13,TGTGCCAGCAGCTTAGGGGGAGGGTACACAGATACGCAGTATTTT,CASSLGGGYTDTQYF
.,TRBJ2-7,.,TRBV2,TGTGCCAGCCATTTCCAGGGGAGCTCCTACGAGCAGTACTTC,CASHFQGSSYEQYF
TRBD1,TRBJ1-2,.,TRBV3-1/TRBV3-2,TGTGCCAGCAGCCAAAACAGGGGCCAACTTAACTATGGCTACACCTTC,CASSQNRGQLNYGYTF
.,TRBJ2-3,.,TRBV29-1,TGCAGCGTTGTAATAGGGGCGGCAGATACGCAGTATTTT,CSVVIGAADTQYF
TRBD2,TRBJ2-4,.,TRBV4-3,TGCGCCAGCAGCCAAGATTTAGCGGGGGGAGACATTCAGTACTTC,CASSQDLAGGDIQYF
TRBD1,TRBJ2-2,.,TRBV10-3,TGTGCCACCCAGACAGGGCTGAACACCGGGGAGCTGTTTTTT,CATQTGLNTGELFF
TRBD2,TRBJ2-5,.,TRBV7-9,TGTGCCAGCAGCTTTAGCGGGGGGACCCAAGAGACCCAGTACTTC,CASSFSGGTQETQYF
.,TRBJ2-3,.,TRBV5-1,TGCGCCAGCAGCCTACCAGGGTCACCGGAGCTGCAGTATTTT,CASSLPGSPELQYF
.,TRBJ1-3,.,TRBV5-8,TGTGCCAGCACTTTGCGGGGATCTGGAAACACCATATATTTT,CASTLRGSGNTIYF
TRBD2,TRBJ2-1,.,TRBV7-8,TGTGCCAGCAGCTCCGCCGGGAAGCGGGGGGGAGGTGAGCAGTTCTTC,CASSSAGKRGGGEQFF
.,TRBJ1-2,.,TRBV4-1,TGCGCCAGCAGCCAGCCTCTAGGTGGCTACACCTTC,CASSQPLGGYTF
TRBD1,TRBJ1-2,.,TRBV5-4,TGTGCCAGCAGCTTGGAGGGCAGGGGGCGCGGCTACACCTTC,CASSLEGRGRGYTF
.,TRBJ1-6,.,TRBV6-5,TGTGCCAGCAGTACCGCCCTCGGGGGACTTTCACCCCTCCACTTT,CASSTALGGLSPLHF
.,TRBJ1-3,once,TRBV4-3,TGCGCCAGCAGCCAAGATCCAACAGGGCCTGGAAACACCATATATTTT,CASSQDPTGPGNTIYF
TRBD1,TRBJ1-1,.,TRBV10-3,TGTGCCATCAGTGACCCGGGACAGGGGAAGACTGAAGCTTTCTTT,CAISDPGQGKTEAFF
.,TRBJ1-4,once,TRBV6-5,TGTGCCAGCAGCCAAGGACAGCTCGGGGAAAAACTGTTTTTT,CASSQGQLGEKLFF
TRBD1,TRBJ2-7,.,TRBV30,TGTGCCTGGAGTCGCCCCGGGACAGGGGTATACGAGCAGTACTTC,CAWSRPGTGVYEQYF
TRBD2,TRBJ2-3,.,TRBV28,TGTGCCGGGGGGACTACTGTCACAGATACGCAGTATTTT,CAGGTTVTDTQYF
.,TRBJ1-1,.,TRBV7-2,TGTGCCAGCAGCTTAGCCCCGCGGGGCAGGTTGTCTGAAGCTTTCTTT,CASSLAPRGRLSEAFF
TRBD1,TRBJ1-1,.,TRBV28,TGTGCCAGCAGTAAAGGGGGACAGTGGGAAACTGAAGCTTTCTTT,CASSKGGQWETEAFF
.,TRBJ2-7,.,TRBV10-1,TGCGCCAGCAGTGAACTCAGGGGTAATATTTACGAGCAGTACTTC,CASSELRGNIYEQYF
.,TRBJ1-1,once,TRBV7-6,TGTGCCAGCAGCCCCCAGCGGGGGGCCGGCACTGAAGCTTTCTTT,CASSPQRGAGTEAFF
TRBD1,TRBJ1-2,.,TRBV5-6,TGTGCCAGCAGCTTGACGGACAGGGGAGTTAGTGGGGACACCTTC,CASSLTDRGVSGDTF
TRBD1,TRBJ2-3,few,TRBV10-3,TGTGCCATCAGTAGGGACAGGGAGTTGAGAACAGATACGCAGTATTTT,CAISRDRELRTDTQYF
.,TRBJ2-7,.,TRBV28,TGTGCCAGCAGTTTAGTTTCGCCGGACAGTTCCTACGAGCAGTACTTC,CASSLVSPDSSYEQYF
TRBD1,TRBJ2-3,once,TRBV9,TGTGCCAGCAGCAAGCAAGGGGGCTCAAATACGCAGTATTTT,CASSKQGGSNTQYF
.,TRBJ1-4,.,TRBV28,TGTGCCAGCAGTCGGGGGGGGAGGAGTGAAAAACTGTTTTTT,CASSRGGRSEKLFF
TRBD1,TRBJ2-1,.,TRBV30,TGTGCCTGGGGACAGGGGTTGGATGAGCAGTTCTTC,CAWGQGLDEQFF
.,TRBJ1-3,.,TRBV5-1,TGCGCCAGCAGCTCGGGTGTGGAGGGCGGAAACACCATATATTTT,CASSSGVEGGNTIYF